The 15 T cell receptor beta chains listed next were all sequenced from one sample in a study of technical replicates of blood from a handful of donors. Here immunoSEQ multiplex PCR was the method, and the copy in TCRdb shows in-frame clones only, minus some. The data show tens of thousands of clones, with about 91% seen just once and about 0.4% held by the top ten. Input material: T cells isolated from PBMCs. The receptor set was obtained from a human donor in good health.

The chain couples TRBV9 to TRBJ2-7; D is possibly TRBD2 (5 bases). CDR1 SGDLS and CDR2 YYNGEE come from the germline V gene. This CDR3 has 14 amino acids. V lost 0 bases to trimming and J lost 4 bases, with 11 bases between them. CDR3 loop: CASSVAAGRYEQYF. The DNA for the CDR3 is TGTGCCAGCAGCGTAGCCGCGGGTAGGTACGAGCAGTACTTC.

J is TRBJ2-3 and V is TRBV5-6; 7 nucleotides match TRBD1. The CDR3 consists of 16 residues. Germline loops: CDR1 SGHDT, CDR2 YYEEEE. With 3 bases clipped from V and 3 bases from J, the junction kept 10 bases outside the gene matches. CDR3 amino acids: CASSYETGAVTDTQYF. CDR3 nucleotide sequence: TGTGCCAGCAGCTACGAAACAGGGGCGGTGACAGATACGCAGTATTTT.

As regards this clone: The same CDR3 is also encoded by other DNA sequences in this sample. V is TRBV11-3 and J is TRBJ1-1, with D possibly matching TRBD1 (6 bases). The CDR3 is made up of 12 amino acids. Germline values: CDR1 SGHNT, CDR2 YENEEA. The germline V and J ends were trimmed by 6 bases and 4 bases, with 9 bases remaining between them. This CDR3 reads CASSLQGTEAFF. As DNA, the CDR3 is TGTGCCAGCAGTTTACAGGGCACTGAAGCTTTCTTT.

The genes are TRBV4-1 and TRBJ2-2; 7 bases are shared with TRBD2. The CDR3 loop spans 15 amino acids. Germline values: CDR1 MGHRA, CDR2 YSYEKL. V gave up 3 bases and J gave up 7 bases; unmatched junction bases: 8. This CDR3 is CASSHTLLADGELFF. The CDR3 bases are TGCGCCAGCAGCCACACCCTTCTAGCGGACGGGGAGCTGTTTTTT.

This rearrangement joins TRBV5-1 to TRBJ2-1; 8 positions agree with TRBD2. Germline-derived CDR1 and CDR2 are SGHRS and YFSETQ. The CDR3 loop spans 17 amino acids. The V segment lost 6 bases and the J segment 7 bases; nucleotides outside the gene matches: 18. CDR3 bases: TGCGCCAGCACCTCCCGTCAACTGACCCGGGGGGGGAATGAGCAGTTCTTC. Its protein is CASTSRQLTRGGNEQFF.

This clone was picked up one time. This rearrangement joins TRBV9 to TRBJ2-2; 10 bases agree with TRBD2. Trimming at V came to 5 bases and at J to 4 bases, leaving 5 bases not matched to a gene. The CDR3 has 15 amino acids. CDR1 and CDR2 (germline): SGDLS, YYNGEE. The CDR3 coding sequence is TGTGCCAGCAGTACCCTAGCGGGAGTCACCGGGGAGCTGTTTTTT. Encoded protein: CASSTLAGVTGELFF.

This chain uses TRBV5-4 with TRBJ1-3; tentative D call: TRBD1 (5 bases). In germline, CDR1 is SGHNT, CDR2 YYREEE (reference sequence). The CDR3 runs 15 residues. Trimming took off 2 bases at V and 3 bases at J, with 12 bases between the two ends. CDR3 bases: TGTGCCAGCAGCTTAGACAGCTTGAGTGGAAACACCATATATTTT. It is translated as CASSLDSLSGNTIYF.

The rearrangement links TRBV29-1 to TRBJ2-4, with TRBD1 matching over 7 bases. The ends lost 6 bases at V and 7 bases at J; junction bases unmatched: 6. The germline gives CDR1 SQVTM, CDR2 ANQGSEA. The CDR3 runs to 12 residues. The CDR3 coding sequence is TGCAGCGTGGCTAAGGGACAGAACATTCAGTACTTC. This encodes CSVAKGQNIQYF.

The chain recombines TRBV27 with TRBJ1-2; 8 bases line up with TRBD1. The CDR3 loop spans 16 amino acids. The germline V gene encodes CDR1 MNHEY and CDR2 SMNVEV (reference sequence). With V trimmed by 5 bases and J by 8 bases, 16 bases remained unmatched. The CDR3 reads CASSRELDRGWRGYTF. In DNA form, the CDR3 reads TGTGCCAGCAGTAGGGAATTAGACAGGGGTTGGCGGGGCTACACCTTC.

V is TRBV5-8 and J is TRBJ2-1; 9 bases are shared with TRBD2. Losses at the gene ends were 6 bases for V and 7 bases for J; bases not matched to a gene: 8. Germline loops: CDR1 SGHTS, CDR2 YDEGEE. The CDR3 has 14 residues. As DNA, the CDR3 is TGTGCCAGCAAGGGCGGGAGGGCCTCAAATGAGCAGTTCTTC. Its translation: CASKGGRASNEQFF.

The chain has TRBV19 and TRBJ1-1, with D maybe TRBD1 (5 bases). The CDR3 loop spans 14 amino acids. Germline V lookup: CDR1 LNHDA, CDR2 SQIVND (reference sequence). Trimming removed 6 bases from V and 4 bases from J, with 15 bases in between. This CDR3 reads CASRTGQGGTEAFF. In nucleotides, the CDR3 is TGTGCCAGTAGAACGGGGCAGGGAGGCACTGAAGCTTTCTTT.

The rearrangement joins TRBV7-3 to TRBJ2-3; TRBD2 is a possible D gene (5 bases). CDR3 length: 15 amino acids. V was clipped by 2 bases and J by 0 bases, with 9 bases between them. Germline CDR1 SGHTA, CDR2 FQGTGA. This CDR3 reads CASSLEGSSTDTQYF. The CDR3 region has the DNA TGTGCCAGCAGCTTAGAGGGATCTAGCACAGATACGCAGTATTTT.

This rearrangement joins TRBV7-9 to TRBJ2-7; perhaps TRBD1 as D (7 bases). Germline-derived CDR1 and CDR2 are SEHNR and FQNEAQ (reference sequence). This CDR3 is built from 14 residues. The V and J ends lost 3 bases and 4 bases respectively, with 13 bases between them. The CDR3 spells CASSFTGAGYEQYF. CDR3 DNA: TGTGCCAGCAGCTTCACAGGGGCGGGGTACGAGCAGTACTTC.

The gene calls are TRBV7-2 and TRBJ2-1, with 14 positions matching TRBD2. The ends lost 5 bases at V and 8 bases at J; junction bases unmatched: 5. This CDR3 comprises 15 residues. Germline CDR1 reads SGHTA; CDR2 reads FQGNSA. This CDR3 reads CASSGGLAGVYEQFF. DNA of the CDR3: TGTGCCAGCAGCGGGGGACTAGCGGGAGTCTATGAGCAGTTCTTC. The whole variable domain, remainder taken from reference TRBV7-2 and TRBJ2-1, is GAGVSQSPSNKVTEKGKDVELRCDPISGHTALYWYRQSLGQGLEFLIYFQGNSAPDKSGLPSDRFSAERTGGSVSTLTIQRTQQEDSAVYLCASSGGLAGVYEQFFGPGTRLTVL.

The rearrangement links TRBV6-5 to TRBJ1-1; D perhaps matches TRBD1 (6 bases). The V and J ends lost 2 bases and 1 base respectively, with 8 bases between them. This CDR3 is built from 14 residues. Germline V lookup: CDR1 MNHEY, CDR2 SVGAGI. In DNA form, the CDR3 reads TGTGCCAGCAGTTACACCAGGGGGAACACTGAAGCTTTCTTT. It encodes CASSYTRGNTEAFF.